Below, one T cell receptor beta chain is given with its context. The target of this receptor is not known. Base qualities are missing; no much larger clone stands one base away. The sample comes from a study of shared clonotypes between healthy human individuals (dated by TCRdb to the early 2020s). Turning to the overall study: A couple of women and a few men aged 18 to 49 years were included in the cohort. For each donor, three plates each were used for CD4 naive and CD4 memory, two plates were used for CD8 naive, and one plate was used for CD8 memory. To estimate repertoire size and how much clonotype sharing occurs between individuals, the study deeply sequenced the blood TCR repertoires of roughly 5 healthy adults. Different laboratories and diverse techniques were used to prepare libraries and sequence TCR repertoires, to increase sequencing depth and limit assay-specific biases. Leukapheresis yielded between about 0.94 and 9.5 billion PBMCs per donor.

Using the deep immunoSEQ assay, TCR CDR3 regions were amplified from genomic DNA by multiplex PCR. Extracted genomic DNA from each cell subset was distributed evenly across all wells of several immunoSEQ 96-well plates, and each plate was treated as a replicate. For sorted subsets, each replicate PCR was loaded with roughly 200 ng genomic DNA, equivalent to 30,000 or so T cell genomes. Purified libraries were quantified with a Qubit 3.0 fluorometer, sized on a Bioanalyzer 2100, and re-quantified with the KAPA Library Quantification kit. Every immunoSEQ 96-well plate was sequenced on a separate single-read 150-cycle Illumina NextSeq 550 flow cell. As for how the authors treated the data: Because only junctional sequences without quality scores were contained in the immunoSEQ output, filtering matching that applied to full-length reads could not be performed. To assign V/J genes and CDR3, sequences were annotated against IMGT germline references using PyIR, a Python wrapper for IgBLAST v1.9. Any read was removed if the V/J assignment was weak (E-value above 1e-6), the CDR3 was missing, or the read contained stop codons, out-of-frame junctions, or ambiguous translated residues. V3J clonotypes were defined by identical inferred V gene, J gene, and CDR3 amino acid sequence. Percentage overlap between repertoires was computed as shared unique clonotypes divided by the size of the smaller repertoire. Richness of each repertoire was evaluated using RTK rarefaction, the Chao1 estimator, and Recon v2.1 estimates of unobserved clonotypes. OLGA was used to compute generation probabilities for all TCRbeta clonotypes that the gDNA method yielded from a few donors. TCRdb limited this immuneACCESS table to in-frame rearrangements with V and J called. A share of clones is missing; checked studies link under half to unresolved V genes, and the rest is unexplained. V and J calls and clone size are given by that table; D and trimming were obtained from the DNA. This sample lists about 1.5 million clones; roughly 96% were detected once. Approximately 1.1% of the sample is in the top ten clones.

Summary of the overall study and its limitations: Pairwise subsampling indicated that sequencing depth was expected to affect the degree of clonotype sharing among donors. Because the study included only a small number of donors, the genetic and exposure-history diversity represented was limited. Compared with non-shared clonotypes, clonotypes shared by all four sorted-subset donors had higher generation probabilities. Rarefaction of sorted-subset datasets indicated incomplete sequencing despite the large sequencing depth. Sampling was limited to blood, and TCR repertoires in tissue likely differ from TCR repertoires in blood. Naive subsets generally had larger estimated clonotype richness than memory subsets. About 4.5% of naive CD4, approximately 3.7% of naive CD8, approximately 2% of memory CD4, and 0.35% to 0.4% of memory CD8 clonotypes were shared across several donors.

Healthy HIV-negative adults with no recently reported acute infections or vaccinations were included as donors. All donors were Caucasian adults living in Nashville, Tennessee, USA. CD4+ T cells were enriched through magnetic negative selection, after which naive cells were positively selected on CD45RA and the remaining negative fraction served as the memory subset. After blood collection by leukapheresis, PBMCs were isolated using Ficoll-Histopaque density gradient centrifugation and then cryopreserved in the vapor phase of liquid nitrogen. Analytical flow cytometry was used to check the purity and quantity of every magnetically sorted T cell population. Each sorted fraction had its genomic DNA isolated and then quantified by UV absorbance on a Nanodrop 2000c. Including cysteine and phenylalanine, the CDR3 has 14 amino acids. Only the CDR3 portion is preserved as DNA: 42 bases, with reading frame beginning at the first base. The germline V gene (reference sequence) gives CDR1 as MNHEY and CDR2 as SMNVEV. V drops 9 bases and J drops 6 bases, leaving 17 bases in between.

The sample taken for sequencing was naive CD4+ T cells sorted from blood. The cell subset or site label, read with the paper, signifies: CD45RA+ positively selected. Recombination joined TRBV27 with TRBJ1-4; the D gene is perhaps TRBD1, on 6 matching bases. The sequence came from a man aged 25-45 years in good health. The nucleotide sequence is TGTGCCAGACTTGAACAGGGCATTGATGAAAAACTGTTTTTT. Translated, this is CARLEQGIDEKLFF.